This T cell receptor beta chain was recovered during a study of blood T cells in healthy people across ages (dated by TCRdb to 2014 to 2015). Broadly, across the study: In model experiments, template switching captured roughly one uniquely barcoded TCR beta cDNA molecule for every two T cells. Four age groups were formed from the donors: young (average roughly 15 years), middle-aged (around 40), aged (62) and long-lived (82). Using deep sequencing normalized with unique cDNA molecular identifiers, the study measured how TCR beta repertoire diversity changes with age. To avoid experimental bias, donors of different ages were spread randomly across the sequencing lanes. Two additional independent replicas of 1 million unique cDNA reads from the same blood draw were analyzed for two donors (one aged 18 to 29 and one aged 80 or older).

What the research found in general, with its limitations: Conclusive comparison of naive and antigen-experienced compartments was prevented by the profiling of bulk unsorted PBMCs. There was a strong correlation between observed TCR beta diversity and the percentage of naive T cells measured by flow cytometry. As age increased, observed TCR beta diversity per million T cells dropped in a roughly linear way, and a significant reduction was already evident by age 40. Because the CMV infection status of the donors was unknown, age-related changes in expanded clonotypes may potentially have been confounded. Compared with the aged group, the long-lived group had more naive CD4+ T cells, fewer expanded clones and increased TCR diversity, suggesting age selection. Estimates of total diversity based on one million sequenced T cells were regarded as lower bounds and as underestimates.

Compared with germline, V lacks 7 bases and J lacks 1 base; bases without a gene match: 8. Via the germline V gene, CDR1 is SGHRS and CDR2 YFSETQ. From the cysteine up to the phenylalanine, the CDR3 has a length of 15 residues. Only the CDR3 portion is preserved as DNA: 45 bases, with reading frame beginning at the first base. There are many counts of this clonotype. Its antigen target is currently unknown. No quality values exist for individual bases; no much larger clone is one base distant. The library came from 5' RACE. The listed sequencing device is Illumina HiSeq 2500. A second PCR of about 7 to 12 cycles was run with a J-beta primer mix and a sample-barcoded 5' primer. A template-switch 5' adaptor carrying 12 random nucleotides introduced a unique molecular identifier onto each TCR beta cDNA molecule. Each sample yielded at least 3 million CDR3-containing paired-end reads. All of the RNA was converted into first-strand cDNA using the Mint cDNA synthesis kit, with a TRBC-specific oligonucleotide serving as the primer. After uracil-DNA glycosylase treatment, a first 18-cycle PCR used universal primers M1SS and BC2_uni_R on all cDNA. The published analysis was carried out like this. Each sample was normalized by randomly selecting 1 million high-quality reads, each carrying a distinct molecular identifier. Reads with shared molecular identifiers were discarded instead of being binned into consensus sequences. MiTCR, run with a Q25 quality threshold and the strictest error-elimination algorithm, handled CDR3 identification, clonotype clustering and error correction. A nonparametric unseen species model with Euler transformation was used to estimate lower-bound total TCR beta diversity. In-frame beta chains were kept once TCRdb had trimmed the public reads at Q25 with fastp and called clones with MiXCR. Rows merge per CDR3 protein into single entries with the most common DNA and genes. The authors' filters were not applied to this entry. Here the sample has about 640,000 distinct CDR3 sequences; about 30% occur a single time. The ten largest clones take up around 14% of the sample.

Systemically healthy Caucasian individuals from Russia, 39 in total and aged about 6 to 100 years, were included as donors. Each donor gave 8 to 10 milliliters of peripheral blood, drawn into EDTA-treated Vacutainer tubes. PBMCs were isolated by Ficoll-Paque density-gradient centrifugation, with at least 6.5 million obtained per sample. Total RNA was extracted from PBMCs with Trizol reagent, with at least 6 micrograms obtained per sample. For every donor, an aliquot of PBMCs went through flow cytometry to measure the percentages of naive CD45RAhigh/CD27high T cells. The origin of this receptor is a woman of 80 years or more in good health. The chain is assembled from TRBV5-1 and TRBJ2-1; TRBD2 fits 7 bases in the junction. Sequencing used blood. The bases read TGCGCCAGCCGCGCTCTAGCGGAATCCTACAATGAGCAGTTCTTC. It is translated as CASRALAESYNEQFF.